This T cell receptor beta chain stems from a study of CD8 T cells in ankylosing spondylitis. With 1 base removed from V and 9 bases from J, the gap between germline ends came to 19 bases. The CDR3 contains 15 residues. The V gene's germline CDR1 is MGHRA and CDR2 YSYEKL. Preparation of TCR beta libraries was done by quantitative 5'-RACE with molecular barcodes. Each CDR3 protein gets one entry after TCRdb re-called the 5' RACE reads with MiXCR. The table shows fewer than 550,000 distinct CDR3 sequences, with approximately 5.3% occurring only once. This clonotype was seen a handful of times. What it binds is not known. Study-level results: About 8 highly homologous variants made up a TCR beta motif, and this motif appeared characteristic of ankylosing spondylitis blood. Enrichment of disease-linked clones was reportedly significant in matched ankylosing spondylitis synovial fluid. Prior literature has documented some motif variants in synovial fluid and blood from reactive arthritis.

The sequenced sample was blood, either unsorted or a sorted T cell fraction (not recorded which). The chain couples TRBV4-1 to TRBJ2-7, with D possibly being TRBD1 (5 bases). The receptor was derived from a male donor with ankylosing spondylitis. CDR3 nucleotides: TGCGCCAGCAGCCAAGTTCCCCCAGGGCCGGTAGGGCAGTACTTC. Translation gives CASSQVPPGPVGQYF.